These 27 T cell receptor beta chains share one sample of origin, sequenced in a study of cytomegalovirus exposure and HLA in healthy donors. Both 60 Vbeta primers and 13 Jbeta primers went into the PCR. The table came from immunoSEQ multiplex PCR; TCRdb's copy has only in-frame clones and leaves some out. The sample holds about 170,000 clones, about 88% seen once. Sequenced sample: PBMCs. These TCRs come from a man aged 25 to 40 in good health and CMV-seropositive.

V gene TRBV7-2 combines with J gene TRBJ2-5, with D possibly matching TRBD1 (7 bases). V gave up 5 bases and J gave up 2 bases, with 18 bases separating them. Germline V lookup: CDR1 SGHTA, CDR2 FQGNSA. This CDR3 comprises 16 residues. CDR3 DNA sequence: TGTGCCAGCAGCCGGCGGGACAGCCTTTGGCAAGAGACCCAGTACTTC. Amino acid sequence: CASSRRDSLWQETQYF.

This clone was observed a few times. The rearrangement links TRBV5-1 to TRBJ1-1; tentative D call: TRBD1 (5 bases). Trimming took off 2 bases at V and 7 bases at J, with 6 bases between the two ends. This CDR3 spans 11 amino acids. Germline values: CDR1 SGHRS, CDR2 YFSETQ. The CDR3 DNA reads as TGCGCCAGCAGCTTTCAGGGTGAAGCTTTCTTT. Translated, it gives CASSFQGEAFF.

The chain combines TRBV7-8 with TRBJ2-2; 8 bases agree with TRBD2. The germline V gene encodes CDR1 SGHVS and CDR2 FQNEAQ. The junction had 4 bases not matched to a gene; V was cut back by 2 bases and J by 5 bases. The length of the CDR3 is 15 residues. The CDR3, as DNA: TGTGCCAGCAGCTTACGGGAGGGGAGGACCGGGGAGCTGTTTTTT. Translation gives CASSLREGRTGELFF. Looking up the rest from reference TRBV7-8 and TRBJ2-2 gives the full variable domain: GAGVSQSPRYKVAKRGQDVALRCDPISGHVSLFWYQQALGQGPEFLTYFQNEAQLDKSGLPSDRFFAERPEGSVSTLKIQRTQQEDSAVYLCASSLREGRTGELFFGEGSRLTVL.

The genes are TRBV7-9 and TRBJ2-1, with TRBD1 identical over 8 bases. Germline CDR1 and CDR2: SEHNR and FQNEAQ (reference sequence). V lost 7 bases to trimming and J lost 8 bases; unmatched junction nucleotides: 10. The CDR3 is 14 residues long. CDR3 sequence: CASKTTGVGDEQFF. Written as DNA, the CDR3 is TGTGCCAGCAAGACGACAGGGGTCGGGGATGAGCAGTTCTTC.

The CDR3 loop is CASSPGPRQATTNEKLFF. CDR3 DNA: TGCGCCAGCAGCCCTGGGCCCCGACAGGCCACAACTAATGAAAAACTGTTTTTT. The chain joins TRBV5-1 to TRBJ1-4; D is perhaps TRBD1 (6 bases). Germline V CDR1 and CDR2: SGHRS, YFSETQ. The V end lost 4 bases, the J end lost 0 bases, and 19 bases lay between the germline ends. The CDR3 runs 18 residues.

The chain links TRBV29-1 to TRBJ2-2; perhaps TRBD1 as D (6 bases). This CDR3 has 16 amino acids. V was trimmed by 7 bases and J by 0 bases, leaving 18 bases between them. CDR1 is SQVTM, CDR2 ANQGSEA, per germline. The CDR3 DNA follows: TGCAGCGAGAGACCGGGACACAAGTCGAACACCGGGGAGCTGTTTTTT. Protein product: CSERPGHKSNTGELFF.

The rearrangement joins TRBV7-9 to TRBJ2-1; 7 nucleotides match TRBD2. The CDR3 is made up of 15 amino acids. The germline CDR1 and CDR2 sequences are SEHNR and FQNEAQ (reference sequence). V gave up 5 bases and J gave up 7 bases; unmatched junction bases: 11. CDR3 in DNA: TGTGCCAGCAGCACGGGACTATTTCTAGGGAATGAGCAGTTCTTC. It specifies CASSTGLFLGNEQFF.

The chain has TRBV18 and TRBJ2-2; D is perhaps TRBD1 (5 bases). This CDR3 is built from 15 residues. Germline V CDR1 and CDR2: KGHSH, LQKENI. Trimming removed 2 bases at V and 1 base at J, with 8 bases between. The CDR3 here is CASSPMTENTGELFF. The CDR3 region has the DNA TGTGCCAGCTCACCAATGACAGAGAACACCGGGGAGCTGTTTTTT.

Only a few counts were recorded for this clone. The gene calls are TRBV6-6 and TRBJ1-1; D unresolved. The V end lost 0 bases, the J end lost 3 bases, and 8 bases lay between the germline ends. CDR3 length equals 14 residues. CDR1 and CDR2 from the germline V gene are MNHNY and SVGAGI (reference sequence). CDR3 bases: TGTGCCAGCAGTTACTCGGCGGGTGACACTGAAGCTTTCTTT. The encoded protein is CASSYSAGDTEAFF.

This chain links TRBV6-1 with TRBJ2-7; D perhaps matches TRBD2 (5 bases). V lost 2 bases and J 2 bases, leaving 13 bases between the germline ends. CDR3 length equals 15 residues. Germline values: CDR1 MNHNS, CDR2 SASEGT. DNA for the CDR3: TGTGCCAGCAGTGAATATGAGGGATCCCCCTACGAGCAGTACTTC. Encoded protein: CASSEYEGSPYEQYF.

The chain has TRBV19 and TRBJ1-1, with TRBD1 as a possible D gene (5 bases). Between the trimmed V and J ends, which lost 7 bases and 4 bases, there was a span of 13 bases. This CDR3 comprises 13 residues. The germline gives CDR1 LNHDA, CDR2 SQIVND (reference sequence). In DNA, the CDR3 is TGTGCCAGTACCTTTGGGGCTCGCACTGAAGCTTTCTTT. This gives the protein CASTFGARTEAFF.

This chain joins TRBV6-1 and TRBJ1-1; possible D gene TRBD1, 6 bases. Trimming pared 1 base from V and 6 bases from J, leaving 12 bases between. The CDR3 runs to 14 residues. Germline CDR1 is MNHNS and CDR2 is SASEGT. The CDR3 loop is CASSEEGEVSEAFF. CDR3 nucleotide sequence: TGTGCCAGCAGTGAAGAGGGGGAAGTCTCTGAAGCTTTCTTT.

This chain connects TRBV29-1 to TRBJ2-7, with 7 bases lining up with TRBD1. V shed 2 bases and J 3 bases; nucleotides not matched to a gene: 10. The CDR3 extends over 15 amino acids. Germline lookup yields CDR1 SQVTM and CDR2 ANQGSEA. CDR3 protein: CSVENSAGGSYEQYF. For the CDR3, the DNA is TGCAGCGTTGAAAACTCGGCAGGGGGAAGCTACGAGCAGTACTTC.

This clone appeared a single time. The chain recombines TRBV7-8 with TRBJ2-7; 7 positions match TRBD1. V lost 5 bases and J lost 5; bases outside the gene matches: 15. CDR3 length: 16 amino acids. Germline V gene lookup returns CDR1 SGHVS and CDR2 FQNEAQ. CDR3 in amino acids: CASSRFLVGTANEQYF. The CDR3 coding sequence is TGTGCCAGCAGCCGTTTTTTAGTCGGGACAGCTAACGAGCAGTACTTC.

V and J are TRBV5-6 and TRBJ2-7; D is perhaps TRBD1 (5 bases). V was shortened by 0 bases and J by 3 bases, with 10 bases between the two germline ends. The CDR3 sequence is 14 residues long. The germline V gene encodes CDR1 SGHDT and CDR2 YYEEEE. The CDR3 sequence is CASSLALDNYEQYF. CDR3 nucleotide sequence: TGTGCCAGCAGCTTGGCCCTGGACAACTACGAGCAGTACTTC.

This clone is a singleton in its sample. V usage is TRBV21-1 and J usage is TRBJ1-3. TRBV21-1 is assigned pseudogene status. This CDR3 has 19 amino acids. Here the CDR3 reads CASSKSPEARSFSGNTIYF. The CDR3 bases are TGTGCCAGCAGCAAAAGCCCAGAGGCCCGCTCTTTCTCTGGAAACACCATATATTTT.

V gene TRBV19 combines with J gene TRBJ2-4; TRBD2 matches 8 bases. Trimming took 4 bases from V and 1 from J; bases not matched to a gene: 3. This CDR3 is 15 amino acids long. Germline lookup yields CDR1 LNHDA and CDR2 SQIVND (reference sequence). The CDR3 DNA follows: TGTGCCAGTAGTAAGACTAGCGCTGCCAAAAACATTCAGTACTTC. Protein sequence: CASSKTSAAKNIQYF.

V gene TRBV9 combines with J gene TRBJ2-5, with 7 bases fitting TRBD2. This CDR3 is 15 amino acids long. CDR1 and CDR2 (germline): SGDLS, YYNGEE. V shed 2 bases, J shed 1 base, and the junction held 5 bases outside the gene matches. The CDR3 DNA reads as TGTGCCAGCAGCGTCAGCGGGACGGGCCAAGAGACCCAGTACTTC. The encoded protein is CASSVSGTGQETQYF.

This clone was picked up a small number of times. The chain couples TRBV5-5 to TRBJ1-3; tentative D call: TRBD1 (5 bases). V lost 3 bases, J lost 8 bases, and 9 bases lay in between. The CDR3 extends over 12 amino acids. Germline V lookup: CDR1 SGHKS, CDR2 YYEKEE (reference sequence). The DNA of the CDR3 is TGTGCCAGCAGCTGGCGGGGGGACACCATATATTTT. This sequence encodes CASSWRGDTIYF. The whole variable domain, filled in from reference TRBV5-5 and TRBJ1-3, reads DAGVTQSPTHLIKTRGQQVTLRCSPISGHKSVSWYQQVLGQGPQFIFQYYEKEERGRGNFPDRFSARQFPNYSSELNVNALLLGDSALYLCASSWRGDTIYFGEGSWLTVV.

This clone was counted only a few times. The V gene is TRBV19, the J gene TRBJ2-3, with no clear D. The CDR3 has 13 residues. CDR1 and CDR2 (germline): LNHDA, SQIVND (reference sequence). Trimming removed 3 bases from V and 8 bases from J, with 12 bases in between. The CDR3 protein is CASSMGSPGTQYF. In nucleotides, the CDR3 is TGTGCCAGTAGTATGGGTAGTCCGGGTACGCAGTATTTT.

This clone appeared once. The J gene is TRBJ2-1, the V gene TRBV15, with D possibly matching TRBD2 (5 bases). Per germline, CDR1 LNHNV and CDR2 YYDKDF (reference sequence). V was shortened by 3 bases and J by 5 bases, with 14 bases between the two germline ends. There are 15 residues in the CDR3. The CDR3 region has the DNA TGTGCCACCAGCAGGCCCCGGAGCGGAAACAATGAGCAGTTCTTC. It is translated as CATSRPRSGNNEQFF.

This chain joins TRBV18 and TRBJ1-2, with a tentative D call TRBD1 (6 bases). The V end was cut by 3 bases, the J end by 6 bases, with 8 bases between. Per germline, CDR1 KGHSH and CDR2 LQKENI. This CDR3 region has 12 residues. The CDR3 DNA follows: TGTGCCAGCTCACCGTACAGGGATGGCTACACCTTC. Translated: CASSPYRDGYTF.

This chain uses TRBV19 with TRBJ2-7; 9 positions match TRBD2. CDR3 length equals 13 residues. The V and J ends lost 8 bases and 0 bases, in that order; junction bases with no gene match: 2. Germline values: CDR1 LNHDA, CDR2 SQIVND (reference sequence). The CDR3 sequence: CASSSGASYEQYF. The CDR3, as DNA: TGTGCCAGTTCTAGCGGGGCCTCCTACGAGCAGTACTTC.

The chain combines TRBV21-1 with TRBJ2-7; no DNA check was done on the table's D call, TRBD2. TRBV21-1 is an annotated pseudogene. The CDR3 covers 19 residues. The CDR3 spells CASSKRGKDRILRHYEQYV. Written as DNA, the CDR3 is TGTGCCAGCAGCAAACGAGGTAAAGATAGGATATTGCGCCATTACGAGCAGTACGTC.

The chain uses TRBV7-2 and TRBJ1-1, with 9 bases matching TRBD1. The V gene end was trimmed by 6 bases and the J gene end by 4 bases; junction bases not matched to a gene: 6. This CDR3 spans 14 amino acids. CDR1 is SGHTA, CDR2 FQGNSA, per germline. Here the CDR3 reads CASSQQGAATEAFF. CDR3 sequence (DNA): TGTGCCAGCAGTCAACAGGGGGCGGCCACTGAAGCTTTCTTT.

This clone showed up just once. CDR3 DNA: TGTGCCAGCAGCCCCCGGGGGACTAGCGGGGGGTACAATGAGCAGTTCTTC. Translated, it gives CASSPRGTSGGYNEQFF. The rearrangement links TRBV7-9 to TRBJ2-1; 15 nucleotides agree with TRBD2. Germline CDR1 reads SEHNR; CDR2 reads FQNEAQ (reference sequence). The CDR3 contains 17 residues. V was pared by 5 bases and J by 4 bases, with 6 bases of the junction left unmatched.

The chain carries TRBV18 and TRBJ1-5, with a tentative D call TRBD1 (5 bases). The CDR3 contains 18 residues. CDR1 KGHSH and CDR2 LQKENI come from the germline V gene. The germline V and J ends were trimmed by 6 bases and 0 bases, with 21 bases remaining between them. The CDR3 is CASSQLSRVGDSNQPQHF. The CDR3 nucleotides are TGTGCCAGCTCCCAACTTTCCAGGGTCGGAGATAGCAATCAGCCCCAGCATTTT.